A single sample is the source of the 15 T cell receptor beta chains below, sequenced in a study of blood T cells in healthy people across ages. For the second PCR, which ran for about 6 to 12 cycles, a sample-barcoded 5' primer and a J-beta primer mix were used. In TCRdb, the 5' RACE reads were re-called with MiXCR into one record per CDR3 protein. The sample lists approximately 940,000 distinct CDR3 sequences, roughly 43% seen once, with about an eighth in the top ten. The sequenced sample consisted of blood. Source of these receptors: a man aged 25 to 40 in good health.

V gene TRBV7-3 combines with J gene TRBJ2-2, with 10 bases aligning to TRBD2. From germline, CDR1 is SGHTA and CDR2 FQGTGA. This CDR3 comprises 17 residues. J gave up 2 bases and V 5 bases, and 8 bases lay outside the gene matches. This CDR3 reads CASSPNSGGYNTGELFF. CDR3 coding DNA: TGTGCCAGCAGCCCGAATAGCGGGGGGTATAACACCGGGGAGCTGTTTTTT.

The V gene is TRBV4-3, the J gene TRBJ1-1; 7 bases match TRBD1. The germline V gene has CDR1 LGHNA and CDR2 YSLEER. CDR3 size: 16 residues. V dropped 0 bases and J dropped 1; count of bases not matched to a gene: 5. This CDR3 is CASSQDLGQSNTEAFF. The DNA for the CDR3 is TGCGCCAGCAGCCAAGATTTGGGACAGTCGAACACTGAAGCTTTCTTT.

The genes are TRBV28 and TRBJ1-2; 7 positions match TRBD1. Germline-derived CDR1 and CDR2 are MDHEN and SYDVKM. The length of the CDR3 is 15 residues. V gave up 5 bases and J gave up 6 bases; unmatched junction bases: 12. For the CDR3, the DNA is TGTGCCAGCAGTAGTACGGGACAGTCAAACCATGGCTACACCTTC. Its translation is CASSSTGQSNHGYTF.

The sample holds a few counts of this clonotype. V and J are TRBV20-1 and TRBJ2-7; 9 bases line up with TRBD1. CDR3 length: 13 amino acids. Per the germline V gene, CDR1 is DFQATT and CDR2 is SNEGSKA (reference sequence). Trimming at V came to 3 bases and at J to 4 bases, leaving 4 bases not matched to a gene. DNA of the CDR3: TGCAGTGCTAGTCCCGACAGGGGGTACGAGCAGTACTTC. Its translation: CSASPDRGYEQYF.

V gene TRBV28 combines with J gene TRBJ1-2, with 7 bases that match TRBD1. There are 15 residues in the CDR3. The germline V gene encodes CDR1 MDHEN and CDR2 SYDVKM. Unmatched junction bases numbered 10, after V lost 5 bases and J lost 4 bases. CDR3 sequence: CASSQRQGRSYGYTF. As DNA, the CDR3 is TGTGCCAGCAGTCAAAGACAGGGCAGGAGCTATGGCTACACCTTC.

The chain has TRBV10-3 and TRBJ2-2; 7 nucleotides line up with TRBD2. CDR3 length: 15 amino acids. The J segment lost 3 bases and the V segment lost 4 bases, leaving 5 bases of the junction unmatched. Per germline, CDR1 ENHRY and CDR2 SYGVKD. The CDR3 bases are TGTGCCATCAGTGGGGCAGGGAGGGACACCGGGGAGCTGTTTTTT. This gives the protein CAISGAGRDTGELFF.

In nucleotides, the CDR3 is TGTGCCAGCAGTCCTATGACAGGGGGAAATCAGCCCCAGCATTTT. This translates into CASSPMTGGNQPQHF. The V and J genes are TRBV27 and TRBJ1-5; 9 nucleotides align to TRBD1. This CDR3 is built from 15 residues. The germline V gene encodes CDR1 MNHEY and CDR2 SMNVEV (reference sequence). The ends lost 5 bases at V and 4 bases at J; junction bases unmatched: 6.

The chain combines TRBV7-9 with TRBJ1-2; D unresolved. The ends were cut back, 6 bases at V and 1 base at J, with 6 bases in the middle. The CDR3 contains 12 residues. CDR1 SEHNR and CDR2 FQNEAQ come from the germline V gene (reference sequence). The DNA for the CDR3 is TGTGCCAGCAGGGCCGATAACTATGGCTACACCTTC. It specifies CASRADNYGYTF.

The V gene is TRBV29-1, the J gene TRBJ1-1; the match to TRBD1 covers 7 bases. Germline CDR1 reads SQVTM; CDR2 reads ANQGSEA. V was clipped by 1 base and J by 1 base; unmatched bases: 6. The CDR3 is made up of 15 amino acids. CDR3 in amino acids: CSVEGRQGSNTEAFF. In nucleotides, the CDR3 is TGCAGCGTTGAAGGGAGACAGGGTTCGAACACTGAAGCTTTCTTT.

This chain connects TRBV27 to TRBJ2-7; D uncertain. Germline-derived CDR1 and CDR2 are MNHEY and SMNVEV (reference sequence). The V end lost 0 bases, the J end lost 2 bases, and 11 bases lay between the germline ends. There are 15 residues in the CDR3. In DNA form, the CDR3 reads TGTGCCAGCAGTTTATCTGCAGGTCATACCTACGAGCAGTACTTC. Encoded protein: CASSLSAGHTYEQYF.

The chain combines TRBV7-2 with TRBJ2-7; 10 bases line up with TRBD2. Trimming took 5 bases from V and 5 from J; bases not matched to a gene: 6. The CDR3 has 14 amino acids. The germline CDR1 and CDR2 sequences are SGHTA and FQGNSA. CDR3 coding DNA: TGTGCCAGCAGCCCCGAGGGACTAGCGCACGAGCAGTACTTC. Its protein product is CASSPEGLAHEQYF.

The genes are TRBV3-1 and TRBJ2-3; D is perhaps TRBD1 (5 bases). Trimming removed 1 base from V and 5 bases from J, with 13 bases in between. Germline assignment: CDR1 LGHDT and CDR2 YNNKEL (reference sequence). The CDR3 sequence is 15 residues long. The CDR3 loop reads CASSQVGRQGDTQYF. The CDR3 DNA reads TGTGCCAGCAGCCAAGTTGGCAGGCAGGGAGATACGCAGTATTTT.

This chain links TRBV5-6 with TRBJ2-1; D might be TRBD2 (6 bases). From germline, CDR1 is SGHDT and CDR2 YYEEEE. The CDR3 spans 13 residues. V was trimmed by 4 bases and J by 8 bases, leaving 13 bases between them. CDR3 residues: CASSPTSFDEQFF. In nucleotides, the CDR3 is TGTGCCAGCAGCCCGACTAGTTTCGATGAGCAGTTCTTC. The entire variable domain, with the rest obtained from reference TRBV5-6 and TRBJ2-1, is as follows: DAGVTQSPTHLIKTRGQQVTLRCSPKSGHDTVSWYQQALGQGPQFIFQYYEEEERQRGNFPDRFSGHQFPNYSSELNVNALLLGDSALYLCASSPTSFDEQFFGPGTRLTVL.

Only a few counts were recorded for this clonotype. The J gene is TRBJ1-5, the V gene TRBV5-1; TRBD1 matches 10 bases. CDR1 is SGHRS, CDR2 YFSETQ, per germline. With 3 bases clipped from V and 5 bases from J, the junction kept 8 bases outside the gene matches. The CDR3 runs to 16 residues. In nucleotides, the CDR3 is TGCGCCAGCAGCTACGGGACAGGGGAGAATCATCAGCCCCAGCATTTT. Amino acid sequence: CASSYGTGENHQPQHF.

The chain recombines TRBV24-1 with TRBJ2-3; 11 bases are shared with TRBD1. The CDR3 extends over 13 amino acids. Germline V CDR1 and CDR2: KGHDR, SFDVKD. Losses at the gene ends were 8 bases for V and 4 bases for J; bases not matched to a gene: 1. This CDR3 is CATTDRGPDTQYF. CDR3 nucleotides: TGTGCCACCACGGACAGGGGGCCAGATACGCAGTATTTT.